This T cell receptor beta chain comes out of a study of glioma-infiltrating T cells after dendritic cell vaccination. General study findings and limits: Higher TCR clonality did not directly relate to longer survival.

Germline V lookup: CDR1 ENHRY, CDR2 SYGVKD. The V end was cut by 4 bases, the J end by 4 bases, with 14 bases between. The CDR3 consists of 15 residues. Time point: after dendritic cell vaccination, including at tumor progression/relapse. Up to 2 ug genomic DNA was used for TCRB CDR3 amplification. TCRdb's copy holds only in-frame clones and misses some; the assay was immunoSEQ multiplex PCR. The sample records about 50,000 clones, 89% being singletons. For this clone: Its antigen is currently unknown.

The sample in question was blood, obtained after dendritic cell vaccination. The chain combines TRBV10-3 with TRBJ1-3; the D gene is possibly TRBD1 (5 bases). The sequence came from a human donor with glioblastoma. CDR3 nucleotide sequence: TGTGCCATCAGTGCTCCTCGGGGGACCGGAAACACCATATATTTT. Translated: CAISAPRGTGNTIYF.